The T cell receptor beta chain under discussion was sequenced for a study of monozygotic twins with inflammatory bowel disease. General study results and limits: The data offered no way to tell different T cell subtypes apart.

This CDR3 region has 13 residues. Addition of UMIs with a 6-nucleotide sample barcode was achieved by template switching. TCRalpha along with TCRbeta cDNA was subjected to two nested PCRs lasting roughly 15 and 9 cycles. TCRdb reprocessed the 5' RACE reads, keeping one entry per CDR3 protein, no DNA. This table holds around 370,000 distinct CDR3 sequences. Points on this clonotype: Its specificity is not known.

Input material: blood. The chain uses TRBV12-3 or TRBV12-4 and TRBJ2-2. The TCR originated in a human donor with ulcerative colitis or Crohn's disease, or a healthy co-twin of an affected twin (not recorded which). This chain's CDR3 is CASSSSVTGELFF.